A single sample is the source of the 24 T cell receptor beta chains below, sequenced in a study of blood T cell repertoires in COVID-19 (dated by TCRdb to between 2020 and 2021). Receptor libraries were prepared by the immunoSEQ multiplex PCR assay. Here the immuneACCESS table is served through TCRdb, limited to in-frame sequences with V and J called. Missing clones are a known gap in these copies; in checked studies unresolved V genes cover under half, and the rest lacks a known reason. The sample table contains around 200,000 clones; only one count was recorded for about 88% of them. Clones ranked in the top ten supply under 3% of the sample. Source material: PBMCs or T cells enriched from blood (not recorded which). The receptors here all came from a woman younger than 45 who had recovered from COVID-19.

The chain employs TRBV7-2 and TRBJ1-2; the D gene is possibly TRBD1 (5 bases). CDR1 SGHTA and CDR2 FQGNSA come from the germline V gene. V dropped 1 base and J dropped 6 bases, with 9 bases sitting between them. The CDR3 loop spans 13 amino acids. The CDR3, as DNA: TGTGCCAGCAGCTTAGTAGGAGGGGATGGCTACACCTTC. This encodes CASSLVGGDGYTF.

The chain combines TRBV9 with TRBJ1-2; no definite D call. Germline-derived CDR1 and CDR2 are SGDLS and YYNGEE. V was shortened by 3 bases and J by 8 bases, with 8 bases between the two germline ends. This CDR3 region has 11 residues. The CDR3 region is CASSAGGGYTF. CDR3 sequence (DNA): TGTGCCAGCAGCGCAGGTGGGGGCTACACCTTC.

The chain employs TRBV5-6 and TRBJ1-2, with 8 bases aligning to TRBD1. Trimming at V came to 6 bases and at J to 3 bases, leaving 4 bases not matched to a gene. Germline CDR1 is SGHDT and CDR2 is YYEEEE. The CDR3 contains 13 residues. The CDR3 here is CASIMTGDYGYTF. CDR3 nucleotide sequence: TGTGCCAGCATCATGACAGGGGACTATGGCTACACCTTC.

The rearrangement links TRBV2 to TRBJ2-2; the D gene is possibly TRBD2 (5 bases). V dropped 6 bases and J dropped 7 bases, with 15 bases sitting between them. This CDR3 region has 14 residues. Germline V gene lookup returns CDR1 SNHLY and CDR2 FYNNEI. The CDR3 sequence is CASRERLVIGELFF. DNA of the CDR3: TGTGCCAGCAGGGAGCGGCTCGTGATCGGGGAGCTGTTTTTT.

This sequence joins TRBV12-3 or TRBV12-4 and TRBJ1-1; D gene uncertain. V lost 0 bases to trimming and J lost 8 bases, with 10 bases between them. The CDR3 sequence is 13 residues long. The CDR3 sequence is CASSLADTGEAFF. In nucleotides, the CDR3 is TGTGCCAGCAGTTTAGCTGACACTGGGGAAGCTTTCTTT.

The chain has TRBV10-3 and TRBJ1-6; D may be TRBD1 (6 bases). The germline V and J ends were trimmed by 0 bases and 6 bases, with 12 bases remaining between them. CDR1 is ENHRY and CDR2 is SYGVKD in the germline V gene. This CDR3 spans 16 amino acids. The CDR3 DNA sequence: TGTGCCATCAGTGAGTCTATGGTCAGGGGTAATTCACCCCTCCACTTT. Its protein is CAISESMVRGNSPLHF.

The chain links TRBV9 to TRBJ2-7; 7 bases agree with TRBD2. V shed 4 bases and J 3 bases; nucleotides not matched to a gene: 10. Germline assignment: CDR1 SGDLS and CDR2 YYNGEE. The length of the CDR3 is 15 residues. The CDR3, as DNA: TGTGCCAGCAGCCCCCAAGCGGGGTGGGACTACGAGCAGTACTTC. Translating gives CASSPQAGWDYEQYF.

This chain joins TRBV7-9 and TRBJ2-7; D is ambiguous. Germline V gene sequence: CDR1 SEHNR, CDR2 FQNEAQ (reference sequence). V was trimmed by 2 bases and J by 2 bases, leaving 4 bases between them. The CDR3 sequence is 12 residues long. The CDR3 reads CASSLTTYEQYF. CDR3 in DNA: TGTGCCAGCAGCTTAACAACCTACGAGCAGTACTTC.

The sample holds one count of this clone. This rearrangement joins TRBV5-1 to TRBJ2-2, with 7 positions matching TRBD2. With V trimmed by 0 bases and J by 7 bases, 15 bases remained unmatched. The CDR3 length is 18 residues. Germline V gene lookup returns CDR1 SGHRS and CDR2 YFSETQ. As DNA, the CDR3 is TGCGCCAGCAGCTTGGTATCCGCGGGGGTGATATTCTTCGGGGAGCTGTTTTTT. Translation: CASSLVSAGVIFFGELFF.

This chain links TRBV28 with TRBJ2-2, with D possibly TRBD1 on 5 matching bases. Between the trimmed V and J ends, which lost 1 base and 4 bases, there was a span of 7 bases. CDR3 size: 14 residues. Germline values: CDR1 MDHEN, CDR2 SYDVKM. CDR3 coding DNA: TGTGCCAGCAGTTTATTTGGGGCCACCGGGGAGCTGTTTTTT. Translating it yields CASSLFGATGELFF.

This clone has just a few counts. The CDR3 is CASSQAGEDYGYTF. For the CDR3, the DNA is TGCGCCAGCAGCCAAGCCGGGGAGGACTATGGCTACACCTTC. The V gene is TRBV4-3, the J gene TRBJ1-2; D unclear. Germline lookup yields CDR1 LGHNA and CDR2 YSLEER. Trimming pared 1 base from V and 3 bases from J, leaving 9 bases between. CDR3 length equals 14 residues.

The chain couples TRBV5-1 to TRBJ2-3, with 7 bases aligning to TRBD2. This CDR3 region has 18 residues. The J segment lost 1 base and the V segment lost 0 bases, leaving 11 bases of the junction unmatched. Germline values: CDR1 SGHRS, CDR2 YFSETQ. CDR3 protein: CASSLDGSPAGGTDTQYF. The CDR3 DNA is TGCGCCAGCAGCTTGGATGGATCTCCGGCGGGGGGCACAGATACGCAGTATTTT.

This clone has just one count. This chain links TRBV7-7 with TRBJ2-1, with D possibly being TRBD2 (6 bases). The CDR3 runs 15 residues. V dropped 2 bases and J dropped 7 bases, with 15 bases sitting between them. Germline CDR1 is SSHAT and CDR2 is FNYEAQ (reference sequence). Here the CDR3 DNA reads TGTGCCAGCAGCTTAAGGTCGGGGGATGGGAATGAGCAGTTCTTC. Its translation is CASSLRSGDGNEQFF.

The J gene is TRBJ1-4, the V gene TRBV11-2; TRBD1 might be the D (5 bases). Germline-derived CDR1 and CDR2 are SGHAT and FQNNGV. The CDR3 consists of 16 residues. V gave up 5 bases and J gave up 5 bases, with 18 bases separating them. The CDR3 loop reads CASSPRRDGRNEKLFF. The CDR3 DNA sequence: TGTGCCAGCAGCCCCCGCCGGGACGGGAGAAATGAAAAACTGTTTTTT.

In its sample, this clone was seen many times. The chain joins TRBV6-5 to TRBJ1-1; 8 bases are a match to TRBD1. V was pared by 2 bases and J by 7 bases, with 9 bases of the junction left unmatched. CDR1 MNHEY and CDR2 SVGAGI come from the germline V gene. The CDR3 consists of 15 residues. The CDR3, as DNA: TGTGCCAGCAGTTACGTCCCTGATGGGACAGGTGAAGCTTTCTTT. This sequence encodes CASSYVPDGTGEAFF.

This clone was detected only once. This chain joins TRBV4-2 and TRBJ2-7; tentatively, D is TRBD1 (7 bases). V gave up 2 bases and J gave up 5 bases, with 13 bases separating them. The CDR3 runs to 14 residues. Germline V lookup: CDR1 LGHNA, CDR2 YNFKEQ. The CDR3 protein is CASSQSPGGHEQYF. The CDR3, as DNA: TGTGCCAGCAGCCAAAGCCCAGGGGGGCACGAGCAGTACTTC.

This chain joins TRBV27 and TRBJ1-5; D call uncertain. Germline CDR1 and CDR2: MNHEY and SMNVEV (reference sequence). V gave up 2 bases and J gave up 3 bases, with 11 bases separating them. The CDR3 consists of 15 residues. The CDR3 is CASSLRSGINQPQHF. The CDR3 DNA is TGTGCCAGCAGTTTACGCTCGGGGATCAATCAGCCCCAGCATTTT.

DNA of the CDR3: TGTGCCAGCAGCCCAGCGGGGAACGATTACAATGAGCAGTTCTTC. This encodes CASSPAGNDYNEQFF. V usage is TRBV11-1 and J usage is TRBJ2-1; 7 bases are a match to TRBD2. V lost 5 bases to trimming and J lost 4 bases; unmatched junction nucleotides: 8. The CDR3 contains 15 residues. Germline V gene sequence: CDR1 SGHAT, CDR2 FQDESV (reference sequence).

The CDR3 nucleotides read TGTGCCAGTGGGGACAGCAGACTCTATGGCTACACCTTC. The encoded protein is CASGDSRLYGYTF. The gene calls are TRBV27 and TRBJ1-2; TRBD1 agrees at 7 bases. Trimming removed 9 bases from V and 4 bases from J; junction bases left unmatched: 8. The CDR3 is 13 residues long. CDR1 MNHEY and CDR2 SMNVEV come from the germline V gene (reference sequence).

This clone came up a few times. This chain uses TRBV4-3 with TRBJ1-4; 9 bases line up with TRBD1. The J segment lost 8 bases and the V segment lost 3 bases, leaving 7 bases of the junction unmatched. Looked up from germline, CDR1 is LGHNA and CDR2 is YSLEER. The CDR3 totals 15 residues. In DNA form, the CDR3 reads TGCGCCAGCAGCCACGGGGACAGGGAGTCCGAAAAACTGTTTTTT. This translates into CASSHGDRESEKLFF.

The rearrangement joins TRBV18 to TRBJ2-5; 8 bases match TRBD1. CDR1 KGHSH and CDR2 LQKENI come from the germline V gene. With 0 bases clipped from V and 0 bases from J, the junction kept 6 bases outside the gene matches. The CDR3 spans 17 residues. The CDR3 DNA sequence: TGTGCCAGCTCACCACCGTCAGGGGGCCACCACCAAGAGACCCAGTACTTC. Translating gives CASSPPSGGHHQETQYF. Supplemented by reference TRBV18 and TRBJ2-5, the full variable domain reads NAGVMQNPRHLVRRRGQEARLRCSPMKGHSHVYWYRQLPEEGLKFMVYLQKENIIDESGMPKERFSAEFPKEGPSILRIQQVVRGDSAAYFCASSPPSGGHHQETQYFGPGTRLLVL.

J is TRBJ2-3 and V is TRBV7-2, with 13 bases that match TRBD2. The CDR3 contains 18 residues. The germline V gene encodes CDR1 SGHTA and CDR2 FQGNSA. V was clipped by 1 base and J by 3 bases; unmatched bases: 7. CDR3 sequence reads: CASSLVTTSGGATDTQYF. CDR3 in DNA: TGTGCCAGCAGCTTAGTCACAACTAGCGGGGGGGCAACAGATACGCAGTATTTT.

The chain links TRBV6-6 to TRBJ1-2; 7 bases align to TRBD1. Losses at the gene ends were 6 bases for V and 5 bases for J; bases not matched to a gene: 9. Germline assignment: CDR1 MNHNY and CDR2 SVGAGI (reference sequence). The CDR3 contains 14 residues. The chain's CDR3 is CASSQGEGAYGYTF. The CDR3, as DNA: TGTGCCAGCAGCCAAGGAGAGGGGGCTTATGGCTACACCTTC.

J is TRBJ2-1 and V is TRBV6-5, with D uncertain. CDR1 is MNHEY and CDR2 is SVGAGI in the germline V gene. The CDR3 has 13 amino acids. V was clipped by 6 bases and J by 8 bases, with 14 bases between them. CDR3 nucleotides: TGTGCCAGCAGCCCCGCGGTAGTCGATGAGCAGTTCTTC. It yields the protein CASSPAVVDEQFF.